Sequencing of this T cell receptor beta chain was carried out in a study of blood T cell repertoires in COVID-19. Turning to the study itself: Both acute and convalescent COVID-19 samples were obtained from the United States, Italy and Spain. From T cells, B-cell-depleted T cells, or PBMCs came the material, which was cDNA or gDNA.

This clone was detected only once. Unmatched junction bases numbered 5, after V lost 9 bases and J lost 1 base. The CDR3 runs to 14 residues. Germline V CDR1 and CDR2: KGHDR, SFDVKD. Methods used by the authors: Nucleated cell number was recorded as an estimate derived from reference gene primer amplification. Measured with immunoSEQ multiplex PCR; TCRdb has only the in-frame clones, and not every one. V and J calls and clone size follow that table, whereas D and trimming were derived from the DNA. Seen here are around 180,000 clones, about 89% observed once, and the top ten hold roughly 2.5%. Source material: peripheral blood. This chain links TRBV24-1 with TRBJ2-7, with TRBD2 identical over 10 bases. The receptor was derived from a man aged 40-49 years with active or convalescent COVID-19. CDR3 DNA: TGTGCCACCCCCGGGACTAGCGATTCCTACGAGCAGTACTTC. Its translation is CATPGTSDSYEQYF.